The rows below give T cell receptor beta chains drawn from one sample of a study of blood T cell repertoires in COVID-19. Only in-frame clones appear in the TCRdb table, and some are missing; sequencing was by immunoSEQ multiplex PCR. Here the sample spans under 130,000 clones, roughly 90% being singletons. The sample comprised peripheral blood. The source of these receptors is a woman aged 55-70 years with acute or convalescent COVID-19. Each CDR3 is given with its conserved first and last residue. The D gene is left open where the match is weak. Clone size is given for some rows only: seen once, a few or many times, or a class if the clone is expanded.

size: -
V: TRBV5-1
D: TRBD2
J: TRBJ2-1
DNA: TGCGCCAGCAGCGGAGGTAGCGGGAGAAATGAGCAGTTCTTC
CDR3: CASSGGSGRNEQFF

size: -
V: TRBV2
D: -
J: TRBJ2-1
DNA: TGTGCCAGCAGTGACCAGAATGAGCAGTTCTTC
CDR3: CASSDQNEQFF

size: -
V: TRBV7-9
D: -
J: TRBJ2-1
DNA: TGTGCCACCCTTACCAGGACTTCCTCCTACAATGAGCAGTTCTTC
CDR3: CATLTRTSSYNEQFF

size: -
V: TRBV11-2
D: TRBD1
J: TRBJ2-2
DNA: TGTGCCAGCAGCTGGGGACAGTACACCGGGGAGCTGTTTTTT
CDR3: CASSWGQYTGELFF

size: -
V: TRBV5-1
D: -
J: TRBJ2-2
DNA: TGCGCCAGCAGCCCCCCTGCGGAAACCGGGGAGCTGTTTTTT
CDR3: CASSPPAETGELFF

size: -
V: TRBV24-1
D: -
J: TRBJ2-1
DNA: TGTGCCACCAGTGATTTTGGAGGGTACAATGAGCAGTTCTTC
CDR3: CATSDFGGYNEQFF

size: -
V: TRBV6-5
D: TRBD1
J: TRBJ2-7
DNA: TGTGCCAGCAGTCTGACAAGGGGGCTTTACGAGCAGTACTTC
CDR3: CASSLTRGLYEQYF

size: -
V: TRBV9
D: TRBD2
J: TRBJ2-1
DNA: TGTGCCAGCAGCGTAGCAGGACTAGCGTACGATGAGCAGTTCTTC
CDR3: CASSVAGLAYDEQFF

size: -
V: TRBV19
D: TRBD1
J: TRBJ2-2
DNA: TGTGCCAGTAGTTCGGACAGGGGGCGACGCGGGGAGCTGTTTTTT
CDR3: CASSSDRGRRGELFF

size: -
V: TRBV7-9
D: TRBD2
J: TRBJ2-5
DNA: TGTGCCAGCAGCCGTAGCCCTAGCGGGAGAGAGACCCAGTACTTC
CDR3: CASSRSPSGRETQYF

size: -
V: TRBV7-9
D: -
J: TRBJ1-1
DNA: TGTGCCAGCGACCCTAGTGGAGGGATGGCTTTCTTT
CDR3: CASDPSGGMAFF

size: -
V: TRBV12-3/TRBV12-4
D: -
J: TRBJ1-1
DNA: TGTGCCAGCAGTTTAATCGCGGAAACTGAAGCTTTCTTT
CDR3: CASSLIAETEAFF

size: -
V: TRBV2
D: -
J: TRBJ2-7
DNA: TGTGCCAGCAGCGCTCGATCAGTCTACGAGCAGTACTTC
CDR3: CASSARSVYEQYF

size: -
V: TRBV27
D: TRBD1
J: TRBJ2-1
DNA: TGTGCCAGCAGTTTATTCTTTCGGGATATTAGGGGACAGGGGCAGAACAATGAGCAGTTCTTC
CDR3: CASSLFFRDIRGQGQNNEQFF

size: few
V: TRBV28
D: TRBD1
J: TRBJ1-5
DNA: TGTGCCAGCAAGGCCGGGACAGTTTACAATCAGCCCCAGCATTTT
CDR3: CASKAGTVYNQPQHF

size: -
V: TRBV3-1/TRBV3-2
D: -
J: TRBJ1-3
DNA: TGTGCCAGCAGCTACGAGGAGATATCTGGAAACACCATATATTTT
CDR3: CASSYEEISGNTIYF

size: few
V: TRBV27
D: TRBD1
J: TRBJ1-5
DNA: TGTGCCAGCAGCCTGACAGGGTGGGGTAATCAGCCCCAGCATTTT
CDR3: CASSLTGWGNQPQHF

size: -
V: TRBV7-2
D: TRBD2
J: TRBJ2-3
DNA: TGTGCCAGCAGCGTTGGAAGCGGGGGGGGCACAGATACGCAGTATTTT
CDR3: CASSVGSGGGTDTQYF

size: -
V: TRBV5-1
D: -
J: TRBJ2-7
DNA: TGCGCCAGCAGCCCGGGGACTTTCTACGAGCAGTACTTC
CDR3: CASSPGTFYEQYF

size: -
V: TRBV2
D: -
J: TRBJ1-1
DNA: TGTGCCAGCAGTGACCCCGGGGGACTTGAAGCTTTCTTT
CDR3: CASSDPGGLEAFF

size: once
V: TRBV30
D: TRBD1
J: TRBJ1-4
DNA: TGTGCCTGGAGATCAGGGGGCGGCACTAATGAAAAACTGTTTTTT
CDR3: CAWRSGGGTNEKLFF

size: -
V: TRBV20-1
D: TRBD1
J: TRBJ1-2
DNA: TGCAGTTCCGGGACAGATTATGGCTACACCTTC
CDR3: CSSGTDYGYTF

size: once
V: TRBV5-6
D: -
J: TRBJ2-2
DNA: TGTGCCAGCAGCCTACAGGGCCCGGGGAACACCGGGGAGCTGTTTTTT
CDR3: CASSLQGPGNTGELFF

size: once
V: TRBV5-1
D: -
J: TRBJ1-1
DNA: TGCGCCAGCAGCCACAGCGGCCTCACTGAAGCTTTCTTT
CDR3: CASSHSGLTEAFF

size: -
V: TRBV28
D: -
J: TRBJ1-2
DNA: TGTGCCAGCAGGGCGGGGGAAAACTATGGCTACACCTTC
CDR3: CASRAGENYGYTF

size: -
V: TRBV5-1
D: TRBD2
J: TRBJ2-5
DNA: TGCGCCAGCAGCTTGGGCCCACTAGCGGGAGAAGGAGAGACCCAGTACTTC
CDR3: CASSLGPLAGEGETQYF

size: -
V: TRBV24-1
D: TRBD1
J: TRBJ1-2
DNA: TGTGCCATCGGACAGGGGGCGAATGGCTACACCTTC
CDR3: CAIGQGANGYTF

size: -
V: TRBV5-1
D: TRBD2
J: TRBJ2-3
DNA: TGCGCCAGCAGCGCCGGACTAGCAACAGATACGCAGTATTTT
CDR3: CASSAGLATDTQYF

size: once
V: TRBV6-1
D: -
J: TRBJ1-5
DNA: TGTGCCAGCAGTGAAATGGGGGCGGTTAGCCAGCCCCAGCATTTT
CDR3: CASSEMGAVSQPQHF

size: -
V: TRBV28
D: -
J: TRBJ2-7
DNA: TGTGCCAGCAGTTCGGACATTTCCCTCCCCTCCTACGAGCAGTACTTC
CDR3: CASSSDISLPSYEQYF

size: -
V: TRBV24-1
D: -
J: TRBJ1-2
DNA: TGTGCCACCAGTGATCCGTCGCGGCGTTATGGCTACACCTTC
CDR3: CATSDPSRRYGYTF

size: few
V: TRBV11-2
D: -
J: TRBJ2-5
DNA: TGTGCCAGCAGCTTAGGCGGTCAAGAGACCCAGTACTTC
CDR3: CASSLGGQETQYF

size: -
V: TRBV10-1
D: TRBD2
J: TRBJ2-1
DNA: TGCGCCAGCAGTGCGGGACTAGCGGGAGGGTTGAATGAGCAGTTCTTC
CDR3: CASSAGLAGGLNEQFF

size: -
V: TRBV2
D: TRBD2
J: TRBJ2-1
DNA: TGTGCCAGCAGTGACCCGAAGCGGGACGCCTACAATGAGCAGTTCTTC
CDR3: CASSDPKRDAYNEQFF

size: once
V: TRBV18
D: TRBD1
J: TRBJ2-3
DNA: TGTGCCAGCTCACCACCGTGGACAGGGGGCACAGATACGCAGTATTTT
CDR3: CASSPPWTGGTDTQYF

size: -
V: TRBV7-8
D: -
J: TRBJ2-7
DNA: TGTGCCAGCAGCTTAGACCGGAGCTTCGAGCAGTACTTC
CDR3: CASSLDRSFEQYF

size: -
V: TRBV3-1/TRBV3-2
D: TRBD1
J: TRBJ1-1
DNA: TGTGCCAGCAGCTCCAGGGGGCACGCTTTCTTT
CDR3: CASSSRGHAFF

size: -
V: TRBV5-1
D: TRBD2
J: TRBJ2-1
DNA: TGCGCCAGCAGCTTGACGGGACTAGCTCCCTACAATGAGCAGTTCTTC
CDR3: CASSLTGLAPYNEQFF

size: -
V: TRBV7-7
D: TRBD2
J: TRBJ2-1
DNA: TGTGCTAGCAGCTTAGCGGCTAGCGGCCGAATACCGCCACGACCTAATGAGCAGTTCTTC
CDR3: CASSLAASGRIPPRPNEQFF

size: -
V: TRBV14
D: -
J: TRBJ1-1
DNA: TGTGCCAGCAGCCTCACGGGGAACACTGAAGCTTTCTTT
CDR3: CASSLTGNTEAFF

size: -
V: TRBV12-5
D: TRBD1
J: TRBJ1-2
DNA: TGTGCTAGTGGCCCCCCGACAGGGTCAGGCGGCTACACCTTC
CDR3: CASGPPTGSGGYTF

size: -
V: TRBV10-3
D: -
J: TRBJ1-1
DNA: TGTGCCATCAGTGTACAAGTGAACACTGAAGCTTTCTTT
CDR3: CAISVQVNTEAFF

size: -
V: TRBV5-4
D: -
J: TRBJ1-1
DNA: TGTGCCTTTAAACTACAGGGAACAGGGAACACTGAAGCTTTCTTT
CDR3: CAFKLQGTGNTEAFF

size: -
V: TRBV11-3
D: -
J: TRBJ2-1
DNA: TGTGCCAGCAGGGGGGGTAACAATGAGCAGTTCTTC
CDR3: CASRGGNNEQFF

size: -
V: TRBV18
D: -
J: TRBJ1-2
DNA: TGTGCCAGCTCACCACCAATGACTTCTAACTATGGCTACACCTTC
CDR3: CASSPPMTSNYGYTF

size: -
V: TRBV9
D: -
J: TRBJ1-1
DNA: TGTGCCAGCAGCGTAGATGCGCAGGGGAACACTGAAGCTTTCTTT
CDR3: CASSVDAQGNTEAFF

size: -
V: TRBV19
D: -
J: TRBJ1-4
DNA: TGTGCCAGTAGTATGGGGGGGGCGCATGAAAAACTGTTTTTT
CDR3: CASSMGGAHEKLFF

size: -
V: TRBV5-8
D: TRBD2
J: TRBJ2-7
DNA: TGTGCCAGCAAGGTGGTGGCGGGGGGATCGTCCTACGAGCAGTACTTC
CDR3: CASKVVAGGSSYEQYF

size: -
V: TRBV5-6
D: -
J: TRBJ1-4
DNA: TGTGCCAGCAGCTTAAGGGAAAGGGGTGAAAAACTGTTTTTT
CDR3: CASSLRERGEKLFF

size: -
V: TRBV7-9
D: -
J: TRBJ2-5
DNA: TGTGCCAGCAGCTTAGCGCTTAGCCGAGAGACCCAGTACTTC
CDR3: CASSLALSRETQYF

size: -
V: TRBV7-9
D: -
J: TRBJ1-1
DNA: TGTGCCAGCAGCTTAAGGGGGAACACTGAAGCTTTCTTT
CDR3: CASSLRGNTEAFF

size: -
V: TRBV30
D: -
J: TRBJ2-7
DNA: TGTGCCTGGGGGACGGGACTTCCAGGGACCCTCGAGCAGTACTTC
CDR3: CAWGTGLPGTLEQYF

size: -
V: TRBV6-5
D: TRBD1
J: TRBJ1-2
DNA: TGTGCCAGCAGTACGGACAGGGTGAACGGCTACACCTTC
CDR3: CASSTDRVNGYTF